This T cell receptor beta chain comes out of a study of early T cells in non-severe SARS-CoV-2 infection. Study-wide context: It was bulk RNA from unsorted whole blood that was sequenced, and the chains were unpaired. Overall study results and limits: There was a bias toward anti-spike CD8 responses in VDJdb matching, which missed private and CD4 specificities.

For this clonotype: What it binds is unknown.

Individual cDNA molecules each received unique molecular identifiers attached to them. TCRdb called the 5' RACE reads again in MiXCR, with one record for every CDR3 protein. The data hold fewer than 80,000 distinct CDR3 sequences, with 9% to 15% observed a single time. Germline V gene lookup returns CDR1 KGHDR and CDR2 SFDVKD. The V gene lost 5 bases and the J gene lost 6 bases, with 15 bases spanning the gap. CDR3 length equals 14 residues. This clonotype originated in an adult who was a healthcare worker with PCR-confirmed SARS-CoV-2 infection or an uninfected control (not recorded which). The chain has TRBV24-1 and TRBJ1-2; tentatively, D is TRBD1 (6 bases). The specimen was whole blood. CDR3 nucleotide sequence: TGTGCCACCAGTGCCGACGGCAGGGGTGATGGCTACACCTTC. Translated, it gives CATSADGRGDGYTF.